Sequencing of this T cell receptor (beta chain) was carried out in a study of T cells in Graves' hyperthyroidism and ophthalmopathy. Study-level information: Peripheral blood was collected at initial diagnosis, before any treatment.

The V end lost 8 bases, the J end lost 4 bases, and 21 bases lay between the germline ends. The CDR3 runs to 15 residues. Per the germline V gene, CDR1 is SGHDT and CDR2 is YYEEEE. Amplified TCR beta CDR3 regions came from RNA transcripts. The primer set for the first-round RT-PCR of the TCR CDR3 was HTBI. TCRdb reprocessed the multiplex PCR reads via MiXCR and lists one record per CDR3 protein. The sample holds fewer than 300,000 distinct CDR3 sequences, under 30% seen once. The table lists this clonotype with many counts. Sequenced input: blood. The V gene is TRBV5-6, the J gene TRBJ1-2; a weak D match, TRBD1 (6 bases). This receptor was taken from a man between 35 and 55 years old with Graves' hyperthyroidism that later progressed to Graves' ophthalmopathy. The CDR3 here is CARETQGVSLYGYTF. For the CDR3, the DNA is TGTGCCAGGGAGACACAGGGCGTGAGTCTCTATGGCTACACCTTC. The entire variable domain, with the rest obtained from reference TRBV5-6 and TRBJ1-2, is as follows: DAGVTQSPTHLIKTRGQQVTLRCSPKSGHDTVSWYQQALGQGPQFIFQYYEEEERQRGNFPDRFSGHQFPNYSSELNVNALLLGDSALYLCARETQGVSLYGYTFGSGTRLTVV.